This is a list of T cell receptor beta chains from one sample in a study of T cells in Graves' hyperthyroidism and ophthalmopathy. TCRdb called the multiplex PCR reads again in MiXCR, with one record for every CDR3 protein. The sample records fewer than 500,000 distinct CDR3 sequences, roughly 15% being singletons. The sample consisted of blood. The receptors were gathered from a woman aged 30 to 39 with Graves' ophthalmopathy. Each CDR3 is given with its conserved first and last residue. The order of the fields is J gene, clone size, D gene, V gene, CDR3 protein, CDR3 DNA. D genes are given only for firm matches. Only some rows state a clone size, as once, few, many or a class for expanded clones.

TRBJ2-3 many - TRBV20-1 CSARVGGSLTDTQYF TGCAGTGCTAGAGTCGGTGGCAGCCTCACAGATACGCAGTATTTT
TRBJ2-1 many TRBD2 TRBV20-1 CSARDNTRQRTSREGNEQFF TGCAGTGCTAGAGATAATACGCGCCAGAGGACTAGCCGCGAGGGCAATGAGCAGTTCTTC
TRBJ2-3 many - TRBV12-3/TRBV12-4 CASSPIGTLERTDTQYF TGTGCCAGCAGTCCCATCGGGACTTTAGAGAGAACAGATACGCAGTATTTT
TRBJ2-3 many TRBD1 TRBV2 CASSADRGFTDTQYF TGTGCCAGCAGTGCCGACAGGGGTTTCACAGATACGCAGTATTTT
TRBJ2-1 many TRBD2 TRBV20-1 CSARDPSGGKYNEQFF TGCAGTGCTAGAGATCCTAGCGGGGGAAAATACAATGAGCAGTTCTTC
TRBJ2-1 few TRBD2 TRBV19 CASRHRGDLYNEQFF TGTGCCAGTCGACACCGGGGGGATCTCTACAATGAGCAGTTCTTC
TRBJ2-5 many - TRBV6-1 CASRSFGGGGYQETQYF TGTGCCAGCAGGTCGTTCGGGGGTGGTGGCTACCAAGAGACCCAGTACTTC
TRBJ2-7 many - TRBV20-1 CSARRSSEQYF TGCAGTGCTAGGAGATCTTCCGAGCAGTACTTC
TRBJ1-1 - - TRBV29-1 CSVELGTPDRNTEAFF TGCAGCGTTGAATTGGGGACCCCAGATCGGAACACTGAAGCTTTCTTT
TRBJ1-1 many TRBD1 TRBV12-3/TRBV12-4 CASSPARGHSTEAFF TGTGCCAGCTCCCCGGCGAGGGGGCACAGCACTGAAGCTTTCTTT
TRBJ1-2 few - TRBV5-5 CASSLGVGDYGYTF TGTGCCAGCAGCTTGGGGGTGGGAGACTATGGCTACACCTTC
TRBJ1-2 - - TRBV27 CATFLWADGYTF TGTGCCACCTTCCTTTGGGCAGATGGCTACACCTTC
TRBJ1-1 many - TRBV6-2/TRBV6-3 CASSQMVGGTEAFF TGTGCCAGCAGTCAAATGGTCGGGGGAACTGAAGCTTTCTTT
TRBJ2-1 - - TRBV29-1 CSGRGGYNEQFF TGCAGCGGCAGGGGGGGATACAATGAGCAGTTCTTC
TRBJ2-2 many TRBD2 TRBV10-3 CAIRQSGGAGELFF TGTGCCATCAGACAGAGCGGGGGGGCCGGGGAGCTGTTTTTT
TRBJ2-1 many TRBD1 TRBV29-1 CSVDGDDRGGSNEQFF TGCAGCGTTGATGGCGATGACAGGGGAGGAAGCAATGAGCAGTTCTTC
TRBJ2-1 few - TRBV10-3 CAISESTSSRGDEQFF TGTGCCATCAGTGAGTCGACTTCTAGCAGGGGCGATGAGCAGTTCTTC
TRBJ1-2 few - TRBV20-1 CSARPGWGSGYGYTF TGCAGTGCTAGACCTGGGTGGGGTTCGGGCTATGGCTACACCTTC
TRBJ1-1 many - TRBV9 CASSAGGGKSTEAFF TGTGCCAGCAGCGCGGGAGGGGGAAAGTCCACTGAAGCTTTCTTT
TRBJ2-7 many TRBD1 TRBV7-8 CASSPGQGVSYEQYF TGTGCCAGCAGCCCAGGACAGGGTGTCTCCTACGAGCAGTACTTC
TRBJ2-1 - - TRBV10-1 CASSVSQNNEQFF TGCGCCAGCTCAGTCAGCCAGAACAATGAGCAGTTCTTC
TRBJ2-2 many TRBD1 TRBV19 CASKRNRGRTGELFF TGTGCCAGTAAACGTAACAGGGGGCGGACCGGGGAGCTGTTTTTT
TRBJ2-7 few - TRBV20-1 CSARPGHYVSHEQYF TGCAGTGCTAGACCGGGACATTATGTCTCCCACGAGCAGTACTTC
TRBJ1-6 once TRBD1 TRBV19 CASSMDRAPPLHF TGTGCCAGTAGTATGGACAGGGCGCCACCCCTCCACTTT
TRBJ2-2 many - TRBV27 CASSLLVGTGELFF TGTGCCAGCAGTTTACTGGTGGGCACCGGGGAGCTGTTTTTT
TRBJ1-1 few - TRBV5-1 CASIGRTSGGTEAFF TGCGCCAGCATTGGCAGGACCTCCGGGGGCACTGAAGCTTTCTTT
TRBJ2-3 many - TRBV28 CASSRVSTDTQYF TGTGCCAGCAGCAGAGTTAGCACAGATACGCAGTATTTT
TRBJ2-3 many TRBD1 TRBV28 CASSLRDRGSDTQYF TGTGCCAGCAGTTTAAGGGACAGGGGGTCAGATACGCAGTATTTT
TRBJ1-2 - - TRBV19 CASSPGTTFLDGYTF TGTGCCAGTAGTCCCGGGACGACGTTTTTGGATGGCTACACCTTC
TRBJ1-3 many TRBD1 TRBV12-3/TRBV12-4 CASSPKTGPGNTIYF TGTGCCAGCAGTCCGAAGACAGGGCCTGGAAACACCATATATTTT
TRBJ1-6 many - TRBV9 CASSVLGDNSPLHF TGTGCCAGCAGCGTATTAGGGGATAATTCACCCCTCCACTTT
TRBJ1-3 many - TRBV12-3/TRBV12-4 CASSAGSGNTIYF TGTGCCAGCAGTGCAGGGAGTGGAAACACCATATATTTT
TRBJ2-2 - - TRBV19 CASSIDLWTSNTGELFF TGTGCCAGTAGTATAGATCTTTGGACATCGAACACCGGGGAGCTGTTTTTT
TRBJ1-4 many - TRBV11-2 CASSPGEKLFF TGTGCCAGCAGCCCCGGTGAAAAACTGTTTTTT
TRBJ1-6 - - TRBV20-1 CSAVNNRATQWSPLHF TGCAGTGCGGTCAATAACAGGGCGACACAGTGGTCACCCCTCCACTTT
TRBJ1-2 many TRBD1 TRBV11-2 CASSPTGSIGYTF TGTGCCAGCAGCCCGACAGGGTCTATCGGCTACACCTTC
TRBJ1-1 many TRBD1 TRBV30 CAWSPDFLGTETFF TGTGCCTGGAGTCCTGATTTCCTCGGGACAGAAACTTTCTTT
TRBJ2-7 - - TRBV14 CASSQNRGGYEQYF TGTGCCAGCAGCCAAAATAGGGGGGGCTACGAGCAGTACTTC
TRBJ1-4 many - TRBV5-1 CASSPGQHATNEKLFF TGCGCCAGCAGCCCAGGACAGCATGCAACTAATGAAAAACTGTTTTTT
TRBJ1-1 many - TRBV20-1 CSASRSAEAFF TGCAGTGCGTCCCGTAGCGCTGAAGCTTTCTTT
TRBJ1-6 many TRBD1 TRBV10-3 CAISADRGNNSPLHF TGTGCCATCAGTGCTGACAGGGGGAATAATTCACCCCTCCACTTT
TRBJ2-3 many TRBD2 TRBV6-1 CASSPLAGGNTDTQYF TGTGCCAGCAGCCCACTAGCGGGGGGGAACACAGATACGCAGTATTTT
TRBJ2-3 many - TRBV28 CASSAILRGTDTQYF TGTGCCAGCAGTGCAATTTTGCGGGGCACAGATACGCAGTATTTT
TRBJ2-7 many TRBD2 TRBV15 CATSPSGGASYEQYF TGTGCCACCAGCCCTAGCGGGGGCGCCTCCTACGAGCAGTACTTC
TRBJ1-2 few - TRBV20-1 CSARRQGYTF TGCAGTGCTAGGAGACAAGGCTACACCTTC